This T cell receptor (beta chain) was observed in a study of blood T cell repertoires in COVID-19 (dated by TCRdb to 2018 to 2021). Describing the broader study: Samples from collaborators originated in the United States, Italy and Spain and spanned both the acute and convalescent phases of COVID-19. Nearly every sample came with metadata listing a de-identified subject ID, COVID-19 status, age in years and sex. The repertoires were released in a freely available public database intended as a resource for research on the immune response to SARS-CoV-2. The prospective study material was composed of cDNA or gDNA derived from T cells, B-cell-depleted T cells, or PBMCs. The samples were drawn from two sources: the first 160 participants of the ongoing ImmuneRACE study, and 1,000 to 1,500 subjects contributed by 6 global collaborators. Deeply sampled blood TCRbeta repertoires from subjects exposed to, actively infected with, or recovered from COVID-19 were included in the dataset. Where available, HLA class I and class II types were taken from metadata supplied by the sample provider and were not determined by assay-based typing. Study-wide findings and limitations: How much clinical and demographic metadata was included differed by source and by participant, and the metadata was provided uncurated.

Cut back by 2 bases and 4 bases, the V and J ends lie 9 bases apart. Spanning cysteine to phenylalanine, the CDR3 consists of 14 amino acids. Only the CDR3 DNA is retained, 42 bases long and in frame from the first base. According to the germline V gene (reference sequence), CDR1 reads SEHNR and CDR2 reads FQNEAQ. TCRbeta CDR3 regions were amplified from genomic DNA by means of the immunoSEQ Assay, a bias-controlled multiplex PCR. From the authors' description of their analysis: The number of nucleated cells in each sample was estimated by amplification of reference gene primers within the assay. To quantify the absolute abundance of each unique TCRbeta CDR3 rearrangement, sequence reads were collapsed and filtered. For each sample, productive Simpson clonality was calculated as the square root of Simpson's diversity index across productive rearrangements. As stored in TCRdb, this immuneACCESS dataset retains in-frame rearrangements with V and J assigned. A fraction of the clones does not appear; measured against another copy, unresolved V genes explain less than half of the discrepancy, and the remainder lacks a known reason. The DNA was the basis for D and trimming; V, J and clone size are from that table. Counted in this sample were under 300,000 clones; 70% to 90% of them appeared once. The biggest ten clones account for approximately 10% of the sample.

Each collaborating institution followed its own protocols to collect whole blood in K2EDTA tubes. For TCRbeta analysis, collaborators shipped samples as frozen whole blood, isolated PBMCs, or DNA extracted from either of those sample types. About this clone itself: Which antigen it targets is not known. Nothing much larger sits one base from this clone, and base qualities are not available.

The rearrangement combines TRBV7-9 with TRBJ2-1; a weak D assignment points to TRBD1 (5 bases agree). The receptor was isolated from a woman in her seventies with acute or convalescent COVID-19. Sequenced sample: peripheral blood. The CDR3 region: CASSLQGFYNEQFF. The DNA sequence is TGTGCCAGCAGCTTACAGGGTTTTTACAATGAGCAGTTCTTC.